This T cell receptor beta chain comes out of a study of regulatory T cells in long-lasting Graves disease (dated by TCRdb to about 2021). For context, the study as a whole: Patients with newly diagnosed Graves' disease had been on antithyroid drugs for under 3 months. Patients with persistent Graves' disease were compared with patients with newly diagnosed Graves' disease using TCR sequencing and RNA sequencing of peripheral blood. The study was registered as a clinical trial and conducted in China. A total of some 35 samples underwent TCR sequencing, from 13 patients with persistent Graves' disease and some 20 patients with newly diagnosed Graves' disease. What the authors observed across the whole study: Peripheral blood alone was examined, since thyroid tissue, which constituted the primary lesion, could not be accessed. More public clonotypes were shared among persistent patients (under 3,000) than among newly diagnosed patients (966). The authors noted that the small sample size was a limitation that may lower accuracy. Persistent disease showed preferential use of TRBV28, TRBJ1-2 and TRBJ2-5, whereas newly diagnosed disease favored TRBV20-1 and TRBJ2-1. Only the TCR beta chain was sequenced and analyzed. Lower TCR Shannon entropy and fewer highly expanded clones were observed in persistent Graves' disease patients than in newly diagnosed patients, which suggested clonal expansion.

Trimming costs V 5 bases and J 0 bases, and their ends lie 8 bases apart. The CDR3 goes from the cysteine to the phenylalanine over 13 residues. CDR3 DNA only is kept here, 39 bases in frame from base 1. The germline V gene encodes CDR1 SNHLY and CDR2 FYNNEI. At least ten counts were recorded for this clonotype. Its antigen is not yet known. No quality values exist for individual bases; no much larger clone is one base distant. The library was obtained by multiplex PCR. Sequencing relied on an Illumina HiSeq 4000. TCR beta libraries were built with iRepertoire HTBI primers and Arm-PCR amplification of CDR3 regions. PCR products were gel purified before sequencing. As for the authors' bioinformatics: Gene usage analysis of CDR3 amino acid clonotypes relied on the 60 or so TRBV and about 15 TRBJ segments identified across samples. COPE and FqMerger were used to merge the filtered high-quality paired reads into contigs. BLAST was used to align contigs to IMGT TRBV, TRBD and TRBJ reference genes, and CDR3 was defined according to IMGT. Any clonotype with a frequency above 0.1% was classified as a highly expanded clone. Repertoire diversity was measured by Shannon entropy, and V-J evenness by the Gini coefficient. A clonotype was considered public if more than one individual shared it. TCRdb reworked the public reads: Q25 trimming with fastp, MiXCR clone assembly, productive beta chains retained. Records with the same CDR3 protein are collapsed into one entry carrying the most frequent genes and DNA. These V and J calls originate from TCRdb's pipeline instead of the authors' own analysis. The sample table contains about 560,000 distinct CDR3 sequences; only one count was recorded for roughly a sixth of them. Together, the top ten hold about 12% of the sample.

Interpreted using the paper, the time point label stands for: newly diagnosed GD, antithyroid drugs for less than 3 months. RNA was extracted from PBMCs in TRIzol for both TCR sequencing and RNA sequencing. The diagnosis of Graves' disease followed American Thyroid Association guidelines. The patients came from an endocrinology department in Xi'an, China. Each patient gave about 10 milliliters of peripheral blood, collected in an EDTA anticoagulant tube. Ficoll Paque Plus density gradient separation was used to isolate PBMCs, and no further T cell sorting was performed. An Agilent 2100 Bioanalyzer and agarose gel were used to check RNA quality, and a NanoDrop 2000 was used to measure RNA concentration. These data were also filed under a second study, of T cells in Graves' hyperthyroidism and ophthalmopathy. The second paper further reports: A patient counted as having stable Graves' hyperthyroidism if no progression to ophthalmopathy occurred over 18 months of follow-up. Hyperthyroidism patients were newly diagnosed, had a disease duration of under 2 months, and were aged 18 to 65 years. The study excluded patients with uncontrolled infections, other autoimmune diseases, pregnancy or lactation. Diagnoses were established on the basis of clinical symptoms, serum thyroxine and TRAb, thyroid ultrasound, and orbital computed tomography. The first round of RT-PCR for the TCR CDR3 was performed with the HTBI primer set and the Qiagen OneStep RT-PCR kit. Most expanded thyroid clonotypes (frequency above 0.001) were also found in blood, which suggests that blood repertoires may mirror thyroid immune responses. A model built on a 13 V-J signature distinguished ophthalmopathy from stable hyperthyroidism, reaching roughly 88% sensitivity and around 81% specificity in cross-validation and 80%/75% in testing. In validation, the model predicted progression to ophthalmopathy with just under 71% sensitivity and about 73% specificity, a median of around 6.6 months before onset. To identify distinguishing TCR V-J signatures, a discovery cohort of some 100 patients was used, comprising approximately 40 with Graves' ophthalmopathy and some 60 with stable Graves' hyperthyroidism. Prospective prediction of ophthalmopathy was tested in an independent validation cohort of under 20 hyperthyroidism patients and 17 patients who later progressed to ophthalmopathy. The approximately 90 discovery patients were divided at random into training and test sets in a 7:3 ratio. In addition, the study compared T-cell repertoires in thyroid tissue and in blood from several Graves' hyperthyroidism patients. Once sampling was done, hyperthyroidism patients were given methimazole at a starting dose of 30 mg daily, whereas ophthalmopathy patients were given high-dose intravenous methylprednisolone. A second multiplex PCR round built the libraries, followed by size selection and purification. Libraries were sequenced paired-end with 100 bp reads on an Illumina HiSeq2000. SOAPnuke was used to process the raw data, removing reads that contained adapters or uncalled bases, had a mean Phred below 15, or lacked an exact match to the constant primer or identifier. High-quality paired reads were merged with COPE v1.2.5, and unique nucleotide sequences were defined as clonotypes. MiTCR v1.1 was used to align the clonotypes against IMGT TRBV, TRBD and TRBJ reference segments. The analysis was restricted to V-J combinations with a frequency above 0.0001, which together covered roughly 99% of the repertoires. A TCS score was defined as the ratio between F50 (clonal expansion) and ExV (chaos), using BLOSUM62-based TCRdist between CDR3 peptides within each V-J. Welch's t-statistics and random forest reduced 500 to 550 V-J features to 13, which were used in a naive Bayes classifier (R e1071). No statistical method was used to set the sample size in advance, and investigators knew the group allocation. TCR Vbeta CDR3 sequencing of 130 to 150 peripheral blood samples (about 45 ophthalmopathy, about 80 hyperthyroidism and approximately 17 progressor patients) is reported in the paper.

The material was peripheral blood mononuclear cells (PBMCs), obtained at new diagnosis, from a patient treated with antithyroid drugs. This sequence originates from a man aged 18 to 29 with Graves disease. Donor details come from another sample of the same person, matched by shared clones. The chain joins TRBV2 to TRBJ2-7; D gene: possibly TRBD1, on 5 matching bases. The CDR3: CASSSQDSYEQYF. The DNA sequence is given as TGTGCCAGCAGTTCACAGGACTCCTACGAGCAGTACTTC. The full variable domain, completed from the reference TRBV2 and TRBJ2-7 proteins outside the CDR3, reads EPEVTQTPSHQVTQMGQEVILRCVPISNHLYFYWYRQILGQKVEFLVSFYNNEISEKSEIFDDQFSVERPDGSNFTLKIRSTKLEDSAMYFCASSSQDSYEQYFGPGTRLTVT.